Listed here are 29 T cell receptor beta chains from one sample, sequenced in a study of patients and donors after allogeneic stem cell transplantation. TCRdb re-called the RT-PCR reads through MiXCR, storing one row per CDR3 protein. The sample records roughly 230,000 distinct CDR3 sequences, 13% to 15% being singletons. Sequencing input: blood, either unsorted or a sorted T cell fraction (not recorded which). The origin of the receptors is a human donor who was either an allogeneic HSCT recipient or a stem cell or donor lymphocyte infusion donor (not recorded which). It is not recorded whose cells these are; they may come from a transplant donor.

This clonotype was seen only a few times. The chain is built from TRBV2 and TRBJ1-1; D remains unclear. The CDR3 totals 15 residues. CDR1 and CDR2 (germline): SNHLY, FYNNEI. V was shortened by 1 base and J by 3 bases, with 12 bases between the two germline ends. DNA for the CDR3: TGTGCCAGCAGTGAAGACACCCTATATTACACTGAAGCTTTCTTT. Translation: CASSEDTLYYTEAFF.

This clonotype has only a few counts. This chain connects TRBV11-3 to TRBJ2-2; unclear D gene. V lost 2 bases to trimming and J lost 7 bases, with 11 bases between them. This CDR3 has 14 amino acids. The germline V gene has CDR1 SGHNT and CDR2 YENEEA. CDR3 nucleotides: TGTGCCAGCAGCTTATCCCCAGTGAACGGGGAGCTGTTTTTT. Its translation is CASSLSPVNGELFF.

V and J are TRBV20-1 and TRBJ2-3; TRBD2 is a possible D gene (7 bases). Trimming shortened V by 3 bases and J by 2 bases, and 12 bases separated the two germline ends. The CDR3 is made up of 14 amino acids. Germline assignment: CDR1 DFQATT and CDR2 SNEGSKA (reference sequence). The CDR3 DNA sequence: TGCAGTGCTAGGGCGGGGGCTTACACAGATACGCAGTATTTT. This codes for CSARAGAYTDTQYF.

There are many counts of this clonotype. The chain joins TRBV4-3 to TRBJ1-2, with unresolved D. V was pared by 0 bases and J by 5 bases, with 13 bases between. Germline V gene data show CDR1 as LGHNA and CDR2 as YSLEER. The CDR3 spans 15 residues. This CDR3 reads CASSQDNSHFYGYTF. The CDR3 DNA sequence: TGCGCCAGCAGCCAAGATAACAGCCACTTTTATGGCTACACCTTC.

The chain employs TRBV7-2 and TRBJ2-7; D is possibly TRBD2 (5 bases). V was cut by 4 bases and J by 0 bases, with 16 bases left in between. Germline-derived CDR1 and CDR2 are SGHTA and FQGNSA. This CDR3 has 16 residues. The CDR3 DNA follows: TGTGCCAGCAGCTCCCCAGAGGGCCTTATCTCCTACGAGCAGTACTTC. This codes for CASSSPEGLISYEQYF.

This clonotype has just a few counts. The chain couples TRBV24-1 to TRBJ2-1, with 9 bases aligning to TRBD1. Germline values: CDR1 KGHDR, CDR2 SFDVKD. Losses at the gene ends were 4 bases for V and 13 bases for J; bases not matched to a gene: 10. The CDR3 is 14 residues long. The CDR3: CATSDSAGTGSQFF. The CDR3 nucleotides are TGTGCCACCAGTGACTCCGCCGGGACAGGGTCCCAGTTCTTC.

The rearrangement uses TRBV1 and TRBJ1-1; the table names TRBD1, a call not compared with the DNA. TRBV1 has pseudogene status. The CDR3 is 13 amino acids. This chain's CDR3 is CTSSHRGRSEAFF. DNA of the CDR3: TGCACCAGCAGCCACAGGGGGCGATCTGAAGCTTTCTTT.

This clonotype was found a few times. The CDR3 protein is CASSLAVDRRNEKLFF. CDR3 nucleotide sequence: TGCGCCAGCAGCTTGGCGGTGGACAGAAGAAATGAAAAACTGTTTTTT. The J gene is TRBJ1-4, the V gene TRBV5-1; weak D call: TRBD1 (6 bases). This CDR3 contains 16 residues. Trimming took 0 bases from V and 5 from J, leaving 14 bases between them. Germline CDR1 and CDR2: SGHRS and YFSETQ.

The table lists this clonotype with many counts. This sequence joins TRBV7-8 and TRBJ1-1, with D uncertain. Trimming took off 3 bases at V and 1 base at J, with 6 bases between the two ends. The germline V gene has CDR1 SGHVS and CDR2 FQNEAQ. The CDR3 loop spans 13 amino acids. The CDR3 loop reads CASSFRTNTEAFF. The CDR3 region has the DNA TGTGCCAGCAGCTTTAGAACGAACACTGAAGCTTTCTTT.

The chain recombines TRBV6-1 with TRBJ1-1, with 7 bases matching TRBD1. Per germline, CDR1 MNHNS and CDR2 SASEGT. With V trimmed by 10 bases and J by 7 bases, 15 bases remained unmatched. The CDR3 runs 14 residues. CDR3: CATRRRGAGIEAFF. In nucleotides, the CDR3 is TGTGCCACCCGTCGCAGGGGGGCTGGTATTGAAGCTTTCTTT.

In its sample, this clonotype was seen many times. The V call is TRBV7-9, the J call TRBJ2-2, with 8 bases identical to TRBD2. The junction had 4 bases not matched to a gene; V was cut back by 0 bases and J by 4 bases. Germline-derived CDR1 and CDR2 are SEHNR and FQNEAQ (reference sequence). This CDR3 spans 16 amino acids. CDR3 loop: CASSLAQRGPTGELFF. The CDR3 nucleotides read TGTGCCAGCAGCTTAGCGCAGCGGGGGCCCACCGGGGAGCTGTTTTTT.

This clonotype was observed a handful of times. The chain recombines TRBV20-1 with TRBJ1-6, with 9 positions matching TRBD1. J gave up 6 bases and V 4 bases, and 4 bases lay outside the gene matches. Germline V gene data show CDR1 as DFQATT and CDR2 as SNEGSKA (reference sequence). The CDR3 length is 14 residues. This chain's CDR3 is CSAITGGFNSPLHF. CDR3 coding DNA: TGCAGTGCTATAACAGGGGGCTTTAATTCACCCCTCCACTTT.

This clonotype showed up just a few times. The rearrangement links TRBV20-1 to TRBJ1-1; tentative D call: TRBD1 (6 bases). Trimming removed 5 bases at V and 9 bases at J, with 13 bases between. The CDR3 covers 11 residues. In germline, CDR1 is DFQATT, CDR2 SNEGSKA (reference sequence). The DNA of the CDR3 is TGCAGTGCTTCCCTGGGACACAAAGCTTTCTTT. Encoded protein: CSASLGHKAFF.

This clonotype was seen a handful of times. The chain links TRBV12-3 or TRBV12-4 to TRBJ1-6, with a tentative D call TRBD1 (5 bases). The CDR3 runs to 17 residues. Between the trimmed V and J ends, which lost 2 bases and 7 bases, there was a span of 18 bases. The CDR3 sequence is CASSLRPLQGGNSPLHF. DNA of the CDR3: TGTGCCAGCAGTTTACGCCCTCTCCAGGGAGGAAATTCACCCCTCCACTTT.

This chain's CDR3 is CASTEQQGYGYTF. The CDR3 coding sequence is TGTGCCAGCACAGAGCAGCAGGGTTATGGCTACACCTTC. The chain combines TRBV2 with TRBJ1-2; the D gene is possibly TRBD1 (5 bases). Trimming stripped 7 bases from V and 5 bases from J, with 14 bases between. This CDR3 has 13 residues. Germline V gene lookup returns CDR1 SNHLY and CDR2 FYNNEI.

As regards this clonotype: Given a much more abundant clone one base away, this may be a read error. As DNA, the CDR3 is TGTGCCAGCAGTTACGAGGGTTTGAACACTGAAGCTTTCTTT. Protein: CASSYEGLNTEAFF. The rearrangement joins TRBV6-5 to TRBJ1-1; D remains unclear. V lost 2 bases, J lost 0 bases, and 7 bases lay in between. The length of the CDR3 is 14 residues. Looked up from germline, CDR1 is MNHEY and CDR2 is SVGAGI.

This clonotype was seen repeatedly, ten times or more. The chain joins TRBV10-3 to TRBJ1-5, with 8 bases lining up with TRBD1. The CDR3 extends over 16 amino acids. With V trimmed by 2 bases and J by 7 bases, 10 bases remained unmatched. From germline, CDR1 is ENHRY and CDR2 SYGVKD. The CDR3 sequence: CAISERGQGLPQPQHF. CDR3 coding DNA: TGTGCCATCAGTGAGCGAGGACAGGGTCTCCCCCAGCCCCAGCATTTT.

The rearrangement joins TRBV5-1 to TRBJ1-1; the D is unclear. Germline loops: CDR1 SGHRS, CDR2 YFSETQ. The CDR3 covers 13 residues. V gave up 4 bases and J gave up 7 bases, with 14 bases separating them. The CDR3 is CASSPVQQSEAFF. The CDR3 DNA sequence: TGCGCCAGCAGCCCCGTCCAACAGAGTGAAGCTTTCTTT. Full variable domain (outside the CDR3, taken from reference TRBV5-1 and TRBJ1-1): KAGVTQTPRYLIKTRGQQVTLSCSPISGHRSVSWYQQTPGQGLQFLFEYFSETQRNKGNFPGRFSGRQFSNSRSEMNVSTLELGDSALYLCASSPVQQSEAFFGQGTRLTVV.

The DNA for the CDR3 is TGTGCCTGGAGTGGCGTTAGCGGGAGAGGACCAGATACGCAGTATTTT. Residues: CAWSGVSGRGPDTQYF. This chain connects TRBV30 to TRBJ2-3; 9 nucleotides agree with TRBD2. CDR1 GTSNPN and CDR2 SVGIG come from the germline V gene (reference sequence). The J segment lost 4 bases and the V segment lost 1 base, leaving 9 bases of the junction unmatched. The CDR3 is 16 amino acids.

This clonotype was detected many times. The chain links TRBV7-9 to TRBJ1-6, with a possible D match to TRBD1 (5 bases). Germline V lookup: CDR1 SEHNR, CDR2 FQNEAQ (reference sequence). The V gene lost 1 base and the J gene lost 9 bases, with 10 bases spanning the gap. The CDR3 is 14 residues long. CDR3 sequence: CASSLETETSPLHF. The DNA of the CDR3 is TGTGCCAGCAGCTTAGAGACAGAAACTTCACCCCTCCACTTT.

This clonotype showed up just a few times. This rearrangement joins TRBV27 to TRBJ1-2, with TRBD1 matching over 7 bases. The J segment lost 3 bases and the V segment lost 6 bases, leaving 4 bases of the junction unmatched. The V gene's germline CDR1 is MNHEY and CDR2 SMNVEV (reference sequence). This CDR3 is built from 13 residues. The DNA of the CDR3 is TGTGCCAGCAGCGGGACAGCTTACTATGGCTACACCTTC. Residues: CASSGTAYYGYTF.

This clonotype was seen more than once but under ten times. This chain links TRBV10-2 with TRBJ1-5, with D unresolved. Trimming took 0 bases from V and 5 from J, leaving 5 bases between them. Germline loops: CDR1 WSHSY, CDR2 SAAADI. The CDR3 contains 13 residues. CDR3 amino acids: CASSESRDQPQHF. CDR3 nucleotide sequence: TGCGCCAGCAGTGAGTCGAGGGATCAGCCCCAGCATTTT.

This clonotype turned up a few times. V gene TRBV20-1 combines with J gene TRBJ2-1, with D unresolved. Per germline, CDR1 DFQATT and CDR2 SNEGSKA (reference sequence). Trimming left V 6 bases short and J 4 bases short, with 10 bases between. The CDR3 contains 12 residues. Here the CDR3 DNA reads TGCAGTGCCCCAGACCGGTACAATGAGCAGTTCTTC. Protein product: CSAPDRYNEQFF.

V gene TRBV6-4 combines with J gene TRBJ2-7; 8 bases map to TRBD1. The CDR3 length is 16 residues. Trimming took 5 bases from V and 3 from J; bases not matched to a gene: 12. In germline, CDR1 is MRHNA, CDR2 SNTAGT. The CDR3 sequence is CASSREFGQGDYEQYF. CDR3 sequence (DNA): TGTGCCAGCAGTCGTGAGTTTGGACAGGGAGACTACGAGCAGTACTTC.

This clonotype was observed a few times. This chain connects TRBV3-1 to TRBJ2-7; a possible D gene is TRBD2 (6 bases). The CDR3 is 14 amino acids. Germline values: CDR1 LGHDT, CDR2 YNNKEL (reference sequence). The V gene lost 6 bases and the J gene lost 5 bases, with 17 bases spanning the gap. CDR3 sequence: CASRIQGGPHEQYF. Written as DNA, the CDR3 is TGTGCCAGCAGGATTCAGGGAGGACCTCACGAGCAGTACTTC.

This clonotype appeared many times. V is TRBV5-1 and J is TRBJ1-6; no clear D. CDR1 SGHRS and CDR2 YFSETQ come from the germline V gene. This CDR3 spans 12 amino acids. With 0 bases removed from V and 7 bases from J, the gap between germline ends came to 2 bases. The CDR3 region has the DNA TGCGCCAGCAGCTTGGCCAATTCACCCCTCCACTTT. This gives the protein CASSLANSPLHF.

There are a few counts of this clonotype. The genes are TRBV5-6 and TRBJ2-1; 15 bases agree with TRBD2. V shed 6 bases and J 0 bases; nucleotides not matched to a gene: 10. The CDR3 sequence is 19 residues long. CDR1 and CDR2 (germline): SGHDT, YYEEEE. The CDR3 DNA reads TGTGCCAGCACCGGGGGACTAGCGGGAGGTTCAAGCTCCTACAATGAGCAGTTCTTC. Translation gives CASTGGLAGGSSSYNEQFF.

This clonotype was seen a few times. The CDR3 sequence is CASSFGGQGNTEAFF. In nucleotides, the CDR3 is TGTGCCAGCAGTTTCGGGGGGCAGGGGAACACTGAAGCTTTCTTT. The chain has TRBV12-3 or TRBV12-4 and TRBJ1-1, with D possibly being TRBD1 (6 bases). This CDR3 has 15 amino acids. V was shortened by 3 bases and J by 1 base, with 12 bases between the two germline ends.

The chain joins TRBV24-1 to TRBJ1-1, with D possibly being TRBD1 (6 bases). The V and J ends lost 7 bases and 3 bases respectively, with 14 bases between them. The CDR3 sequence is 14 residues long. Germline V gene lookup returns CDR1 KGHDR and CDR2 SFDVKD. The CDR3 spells CATRETGTYTEAFF. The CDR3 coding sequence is TGTGCCACCAGGGAAACAGGGACCTACACTGAAGCTTTCTTT.